The next 20 T cell receptor beta chains were all read from a single sample in a study of post-analysis software for immune sequencing data. TCR beta cDNA libraries included unique molecular identifiers. TCRdb called the PCR reads again in MiXCR, with one record for every CDR3 protein. The repertoire holds about 500,000 distinct CDR3 sequences, under 55% seen once, with roughly an eighth in the top ten. General study results and limits: Patients used several TRBV segments, including TRBV5-6, TRBV5-1 and TRBV20-1, more often than controls.

Antigen specificity for these receptors is unknown. The sample consisted of blood. These receptors came from a girl between 5 and 17 years old with multiple sclerosis.

There are a few counts of this clonotype. The chain carries TRBV5-5 and TRBJ1-1; the match to TRBD1 covers 7 bases. The V gene end was trimmed by 5 bases and the J gene end by 0 bases; junction bases not matched to a gene: 10. The CDR3 extends over 16 amino acids. Germline CDR1 reads SGHKS; CDR2 reads YYEKEE (reference sequence). The CDR3 DNA sequence: TGTGCCAGCAGGTTTGGACAGGCCACCTTGAACACTGAAGCTTTCTTT. Amino acids: CASRFGQATLNTEAFF.

This clonotype came up a few times. The CDR3 is CASSPTSGTVLAYEQYF. The CDR3 bases are TGTGCCAGCAGCCCGACTAGCGGGACGGTTTTGGCCTACGAGCAGTACTTC. The rearrangement joins TRBV7-2 to TRBJ2-7, with TRBD2 matching over 11 bases. Germline lookup yields CDR1 SGHTA and CDR2 FQGNSA. This CDR3 region has 17 residues. V was clipped by 5 bases and J by 2 bases; unmatched bases: 11.

This rearrangement joins TRBV9 to TRBJ1-2; tentatively, D is TRBD1 (5 bases). The V gene lost 3 bases and the J gene lost 5 bases, with 14 bases spanning the gap. Germline V lookup: CDR1 SGDLS, CDR2 YYNGEE. CDR3 size: 14 residues. The DNA of the CDR3 is TGTGCCAGCAGCGCCGGGACGGATCGTTATGGCTACACCTTC. This codes for CASSAGTDRYGYTF.

With respect to this clonotype: A read error may account for a junction end that differs from germline. This rearrangement joins TRBV9 to TRBJ2-7; TRBD2 matches 8 bases. The CDR3 runs to 16 residues. CDR1 is SGDLS and CDR2 is YYNGEE in the germline V gene. The CDR3 is CTSSVEAGGGSYEQYF. In nucleotides, the CDR3 is TGTACCAGCAGCGTAGAGGCGGGAGGAGGCAGCTACGAGCAGTACTTC. The full variable domain, rest sourced from reference TRBV9 and TRBJ2-7, is DSGVTQTPKHLITATGQRVTLRCSPRSGDLSVYWYQQSLDQGLQFLIQYYNGEERAKGNILERFSAQQFPDLHSELNLSSLELGDSALYFCTSSVEAGGGSYEQYFGPGTRLTVT.

The rearrangement uses TRBV20-1 and TRBJ2-5; TRBD2 matches 7 bases. This CDR3 comprises 17 residues. Germline V gene lookup returns CDR1 DFQATT and CDR2 SNEGSKA (reference sequence). Germline trimming cut 5 bases from V and 4 bases from J; bases unmatched to any gene: 19. The CDR3 DNA reads as TGCAGTGCTGAGACTAGCCGGGGAGCCTTTAGAAGAGAGACCCAGTACTTC. Its protein product is CSAETSRGAFRRETQYF.

J is TRBJ1-1 and V is TRBV7-8, with 8 nucleotides matching TRBD1. V shed 4 bases and J 6 bases; nucleotides not matched to a gene: 4. The CDR3 is 13 residues long. Per the germline V gene, CDR1 is SGHVS and CDR2 is FQNEAQ. The CDR3 DNA follows: TGTGCCAGCAGCTCGGACAGGGTCCCTGAAGCTTTCTTT. It encodes CASSSDRVPEAFF.

This clonotype was counted a few times. V and J are TRBV9 and TRBJ2-7; 7 nucleotides align to TRBD2. Germline assignment: CDR1 SGDLS and CDR2 YYNGEE. The V gene end was trimmed by 4 bases and the J gene end by 4 bases; junction bases not matched to a gene: 8. The CDR3 consists of 14 residues. This chain's CDR3 is CASSPGGEGYEQYF. For the CDR3, the DNA is TGTGCCAGCAGCCCCGGAGGGGAGGGGTACGAGCAGTACTTC.

This clonotype occurred a few times. The V call is TRBV29-1, the J call TRBJ1-2, with D possibly TRBD1 on 5 matching bases. This CDR3 region has 11 residues. Trimming removed 2 bases from V and 7 bases from J, with 8 bases in between. Germline-derived CDR1 and CDR2 are SQVTM and ANQGSEA. The CDR3 DNA reads TGCAGCGTTGAAAGGAGGGGTGGCTACACCTTC. Translated: CSVERRGGYTF.

This clonotype was observed a handful of times. This chain joins TRBV24-1 and TRBJ1-5; possible D gene TRBD1, 5 bases. CDR1 and CDR2 (germline): KGHDR, SFDVKD. The CDR3 has 15 amino acids. The germline V and J ends were trimmed by 7 bases and 0 bases, with 12 bases remaining between them. The CDR3 DNA reads as TGTGCCACCAGCCCGGGGCTTTATAGCAATCAGCCCCAGCATTTT. It yields the protein CATSPGLYSNQPQHF.

The J gene is TRBJ1-1, the V gene TRBV6-5; tentatively, D is TRBD1 (5 bases). The CDR3 has 15 amino acids. Germline CDR1 MNHEY, CDR2 SVGAGI. The V end was cut by 1 base, the J end by 5 bases, with 14 bases between. As DNA, the CDR3 is TGTGCCAGCAGTTACTTCGGGACCGGAACTACTGAAGCTTTCTTT. As protein: CASSYFGTGTTEAFF.

The chain joins TRBV9 to TRBJ2-2; D remains unclear. CDR3 length: 13 amino acids. The ends were cut back, 2 bases at V and 7 bases at J, with 9 bases in the middle. Germline V gives CDR1 SGDLS, CDR2 YYNGEE. CDR3 coding DNA: TGTGCCAGCAGCGTTCTGGGTGACGGGGAGCTGTTTTTT. Protein: CASSVLGDGELFF.

The chain employs TRBV14 and TRBJ1-2, with TRBD1 matching over 10 bases. V lost 5 bases and J lost 4; bases outside the gene matches: 10. The CDR3 runs 16 residues. The germline gives CDR1 SGHDN, CDR2 FVKESK. The CDR3 nucleotides read TGTGCCAGCAGCTTGACAGGGGGCTCGCCCATCTATGGCTACACCTTC. Its protein is CASSLTGGSPIYGYTF.

With respect to this clonotype: A read error may explain this, as a much larger clone is one base away. V usage is TRBV29-1 and J usage is TRBJ2-7; 10 bases agree with TRBD1. Near its end, the DNA agrees better with TRBJ2-5, so the J call may be wrong. CDR1 and CDR2 from the germline V gene are SQVTM and ANQGSEA. The CDR3 totals 13 residues. The CDR3 reads CSIETGGQETQYF. Written as DNA, the CDR3 is TGCAGCATTGAGACAGGGGGCCAGGAGACCCAGTACTTC.

The chain has TRBV29-1 and TRBJ2-7; tentatively, D is TRBD2 (6 bases). The CDR3 runs to 16 residues. Deletions cut 7 bases from V and 4 bases from J, with 26 bases between. Germline V lookup: CDR1 SQVTM, CDR2 ANQGSEA. CDR3 in amino acids: CSAGRAGTARGYEQYF. CDR3 DNA: TGCAGCGCAGGACGGGCCGGGACTGCACGGGGGTACGAGCAGTACTTC.

J is TRBJ1-1 and V is TRBV7-2, with D unclear. CDR3 length: 15 residues. The germline V gene has CDR1 SGHTA and CDR2 FQGNSA. Trimming took 0 bases from V and 1 from J, leaving 9 bases between them. CDR3: CASSLAIHRNTEAFF. CDR3 bases: TGTGCCAGCAGCTTAGCAATTCATAGGAACACTGAAGCTTTCTTT.

The gene calls are TRBV5-1 and TRBJ2-5, with no clear D. V lost 1 base and J lost 0, with 16 bases in between. This CDR3 contains 17 residues. CDR1 is SGHRS, CDR2 YFSETQ, per germline. The DNA of the CDR3 is TGCGCCAGCAGCTTGCTTGCCCGCGATTGGGACCAAGAGACCCAGTACTTC. Translation: CASSLLARDWDQETQYF.

V and J are TRBV6-5 and TRBJ2-1; D not certain. Germline V CDR1 and CDR2: MNHEY, SVGAGI. The CDR3 is 13 residues long. V was shortened by 0 bases and J by 14 bases, with 14 bases between the two germline ends. This CDR3 reads CASSYSIEGSKFF. As DNA, the CDR3 is TGTGCCAGCAGTTACTCGATAGAAGGAAGCAAGTTCTTC.

The rearrangement uses TRBV12-3 or TRBV12-4 and TRBJ2-5; D unresolved. Trimming removed 3 bases from V and 0 bases from J, with 5 bases in between. The CDR3 contains 13 residues. The CDR3 sequence is CASSLLNQETQYF. The CDR3 DNA sequence: TGTGCCAGCAGTTTGCTCAACCAAGAGACCCAGTACTTC.

The chain links TRBV7-2 to TRBJ1-2; TRBD1 agrees at 10 bases. CDR3 size: 17 residues. J lost 2 bases, V lost 1 base, and 7 bases had no gene match. Germline assignment: CDR1 SGHTA and CDR2 FQGNSA. In DNA, the CDR3 is TGTGCCAGCAGCTTAGATGGGACAGGGGACCCAAACTATGGCTACACCTTC. Translation gives CASSLDGTGDPNYGYTF.

The chain employs TRBV5-1 and TRBJ2-1; D is possibly TRBD2 (6 bases). The V end was cut by 4 bases, the J end by 8 bases, with 22 bases between. The CDR3 is 16 amino acids. The V gene's germline CDR1 is SGHRS and CDR2 YFSETQ. CDR3: CASSGRDSRLAHEQFF. DNA of the CDR3: TGCGCCAGCAGCGGACGGGACTCAAGACTCGCTCATGAGCAGTTCTTC.